The source of this T cell receptor beta chain is a study of blood T cell repertoires in COVID-19. Study context: PBMCs, B-cell-depleted T cells, or T cells were the source of the cDNA or gDNA that made up the material.

Deletions cut 1 base from V and 4 bases from J, with 7 bases between. CDR3 length: 14 amino acids. Per the germline V gene, CDR1 is MNHEY and CDR2 is SMNVEV (reference sequence). Repertoires were generated with immunoSEQ multiplex PCR, while TCRdb's copy carries only in-frame clones and drops some. The repertoire holds roughly 250,000 clones, with approximately 80% as singletons. The chain employs TRBV27 and TRBJ2-2; TRBD1 is a possible D gene (5 bases). What was sequenced was peripheral blood. This receptor was obtained from a woman aged 60-70 years with active or convalescent COVID-19. The CDR3 here is CASSLYQGTGELFF. The CDR3 DNA sequence: TGTGCCAGCAGTTTATACCAGGGCACCGGGGAGCTGTTTTTT.